Listed here are 7 T cell receptor beta chains from one sample, sequenced in a study of T cell responses to AZD1222 COVID-19 vaccine. TCRdb's copy holds only in-frame clones and misses some; the assay was immunoSEQ multiplex PCR. The sample has around 190,000 clones; approximately 94% are singletons. This sample comprised peripheral blood, obtained 28 days after the second AZD1222 dose. These receptors were collected from an adult who received the AZD1222 COVID-19 vaccine.

This sequence joins TRBV7-9 and TRBJ2-2; D is unclear. V was clipped by 6 bases and J by 5 bases, with 19 bases between them. The CDR3 covers 16 residues. CDR1 and CDR2 from the germline V gene are SEHNR and FQNEAQ (reference sequence). The CDR3 nucleotides are TGTGCCAGCAGTAAACGGTTCGCGGAAGAGACCGGGGAGCTGTTTTTT. Translating it yields CASSKRFAEETGELFF.

This clone was counted only a few times. The gene calls are TRBV19 and TRBJ1-5, with no clear D. Per germline, CDR1 LNHDA and CDR2 SQIVND (reference sequence). The V end was cut by 5 bases, the J end by 0 bases, with 8 bases between. The CDR3 contains 14 residues. CDR3 bases: TGTGCCAGTAGTCAAGCAAATAGCAATCAGCCCCAGCATTTT. This codes for CASSQANSNQPQHF.

In its sample, this clone was seen once. The chain couples TRBV12-3 or TRBV12-4 to TRBJ2-7, with D unresolved. Deletions cut 2 bases from V and 4 bases from J, with 6 bases between. This CDR3 comprises 12 residues. The CDR3 sequence is CASSLKWYEQYF. The CDR3 nucleotides read TGTGCCAGCAGTTTAAAGTGGTACGAGCAGTACTTC.

The chain couples TRBV7-2 to TRBJ1-1, with a tentative D call TRBD1 (5 bases). The CDR3 is 13 residues long. Germline CDR1 reads SGHTA; CDR2 reads FQGNSA. V dropped 5 bases and J dropped 6 bases, with 13 bases sitting between them. The CDR3 DNA is TGTGCCAGCAGCCTAGTCCAGGGCGCTGAAGCTTTCTTT. It yields the protein CASSLVQGAEAFF.

V gene TRBV18 combines with J gene TRBJ1-1; D is uncertain. The V gene lost 3 bases and the J gene lost 1 base, with 3 bases spanning the gap. The CDR3 covers 12 residues. From germline, CDR1 is KGHSH and CDR2 LQKENI. CDR3 sequence reads: CASSPANTEAFF. The CDR3 DNA is TGTGCCAGCTCACCGGCGAACACTGAAGCTTTCTTT.

This clone was observed once. The J gene is TRBJ2-5, the V gene TRBV5-1; TRBD2 matches at 13 bases. The germline V gene has CDR1 SGHRS and CDR2 YFSETQ. The length of the CDR3 is 17 residues. V trimming: 0 bases; J trimming: 7 bases; junction bases outside the gene matches: 9. The CDR3 spells CASSLEWTSGRSGTQYF. The CDR3 nucleotides read TGCGCCAGCAGCTTGGAATGGACTAGCGGGAGATCGGGGACCCAGTACTTC.

This clone has more than one count but fewer than ten. This chain uses TRBV13 with TRBJ2-7; D remains ambiguous. This CDR3 contains 11 residues. V lost 3 bases, J lost 4 bases, and 4 bases lay in between. Germline-derived CDR1 and CDR2 are PRHDT and FYEKMQ (reference sequence). CDR3: CASSFKYEQYF. The CDR3 DNA sequence: TGTGCCAGCAGCTTTAAGTACGAGCAGTACTTC.